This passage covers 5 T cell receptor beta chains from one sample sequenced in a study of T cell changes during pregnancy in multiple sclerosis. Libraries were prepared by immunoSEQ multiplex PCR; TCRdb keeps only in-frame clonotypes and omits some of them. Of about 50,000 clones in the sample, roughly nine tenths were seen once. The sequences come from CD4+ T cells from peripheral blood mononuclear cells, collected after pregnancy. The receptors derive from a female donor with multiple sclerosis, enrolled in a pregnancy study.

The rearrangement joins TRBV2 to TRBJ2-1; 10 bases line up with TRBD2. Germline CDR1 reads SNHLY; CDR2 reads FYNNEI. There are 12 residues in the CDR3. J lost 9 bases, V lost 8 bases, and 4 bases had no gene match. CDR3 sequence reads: CASGGLASEQFF. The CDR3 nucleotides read TGTGCCAGCGGGGGACTAGCGAGTGAGCAGTTCTTC.

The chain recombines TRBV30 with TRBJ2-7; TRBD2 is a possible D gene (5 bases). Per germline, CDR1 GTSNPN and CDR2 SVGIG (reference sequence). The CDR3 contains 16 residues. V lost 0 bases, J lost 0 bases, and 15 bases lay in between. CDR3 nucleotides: TGTGCCTGGAGTGTACCTTTTTTGGGGAGCTCCTACGAGCAGTACTTC. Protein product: CAWSVPFLGSSYEQYF.

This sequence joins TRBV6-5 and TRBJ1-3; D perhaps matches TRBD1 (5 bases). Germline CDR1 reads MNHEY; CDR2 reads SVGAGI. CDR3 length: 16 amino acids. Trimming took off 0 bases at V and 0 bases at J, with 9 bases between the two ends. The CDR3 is CASSYSIRGSGNTIYF. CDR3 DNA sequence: TGTGCCAGCAGTTACTCGATAAGGGGCTCTGGAAACACCATATATTTT.

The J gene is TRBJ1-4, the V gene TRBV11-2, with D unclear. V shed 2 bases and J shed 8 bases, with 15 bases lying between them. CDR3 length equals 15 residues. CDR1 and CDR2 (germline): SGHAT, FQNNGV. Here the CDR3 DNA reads TGTGCCAGCAGCTTATATCGTGGGAGTGGAGAAAAACTGTTTTTT. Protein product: CASSLYRGSGEKLFF.

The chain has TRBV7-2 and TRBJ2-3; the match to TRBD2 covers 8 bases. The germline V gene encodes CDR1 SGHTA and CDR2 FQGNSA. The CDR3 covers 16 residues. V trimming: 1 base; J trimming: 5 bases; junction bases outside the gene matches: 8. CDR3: CASSLGAGVVLDTQYF. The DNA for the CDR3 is TGTGCCAGCAGCTTAGGAGCGGGAGTAGTTCTAGATACGCAGTATTTT.